This entry concerns a single T cell receptor (beta chain). What it binds is not known. V lost 5 bases and J 5 bases, leaving 22 bases between the germline ends. The CDR3 loop spans 16 amino acids. Germline-derived CDR1 and CDR2 are SGHAT and FQNNGV. This entry belongs to a study of shared clonotypes between healthy human individuals. Study findings and constraints: Only blood samples were collected, and tissue repertoires likely differ. A limitation of the genetic and exposure-history diversity represented arose from few donors.

The authors ran the assay at deep level. Sequencing was performed with immunoSEQ multiplex PCR; in TCRdb, only in-frame clones are kept and a portion is missing. The top ten clones hold 0.1% to 0.15% of a sample with 2 million or so clones, approximately 95% of them seen once. The clonotype was recovered from a man between 18 and 35 years old in good health. The sequenced material came from naive CD4+ T cells sorted from blood. Subset reported: CD45RA+ positively selected. This chain uses TRBV11-2 with TRBJ2-7; D perhaps matches TRBD2 (6 bases). The CDR3 DNA is TGTGCCAGCAGCGGAGGGGTTAGCAGGGCGGTCAACGAGCAGTACTTC. Translating gives CASSGGVSRAVNEQYF.